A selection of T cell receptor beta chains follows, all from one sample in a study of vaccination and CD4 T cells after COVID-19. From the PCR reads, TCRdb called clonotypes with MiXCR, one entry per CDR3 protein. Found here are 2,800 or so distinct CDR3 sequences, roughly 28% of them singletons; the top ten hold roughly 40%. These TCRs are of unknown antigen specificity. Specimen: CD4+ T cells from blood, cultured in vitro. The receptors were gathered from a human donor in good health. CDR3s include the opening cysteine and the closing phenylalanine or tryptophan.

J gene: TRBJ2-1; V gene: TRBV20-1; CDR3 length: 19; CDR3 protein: CSAPFLAGRTQSSYNEQFF
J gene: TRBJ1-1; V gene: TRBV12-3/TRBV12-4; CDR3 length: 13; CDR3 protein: CASSVVGVTEAFF
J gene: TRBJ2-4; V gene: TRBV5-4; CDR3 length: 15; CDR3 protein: CASSFGGVAKNIQYF
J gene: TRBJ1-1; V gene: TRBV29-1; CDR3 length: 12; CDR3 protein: CSGGASRSEAFF
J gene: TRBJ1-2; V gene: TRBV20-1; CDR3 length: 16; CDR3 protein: CSARDTWGISGYGYTF
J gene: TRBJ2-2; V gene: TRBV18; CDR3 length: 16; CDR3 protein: CASSPPMGNRAGELFF
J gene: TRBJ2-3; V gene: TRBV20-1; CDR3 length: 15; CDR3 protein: CSARGLAGATDTQYF
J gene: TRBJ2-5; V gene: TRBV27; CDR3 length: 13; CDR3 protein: CASSRLPQETQYF
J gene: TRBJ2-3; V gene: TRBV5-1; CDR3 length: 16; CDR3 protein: CASSSGLAVSTDTQYF
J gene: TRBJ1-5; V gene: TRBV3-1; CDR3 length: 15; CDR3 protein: CASSRGTGTDQPQHF
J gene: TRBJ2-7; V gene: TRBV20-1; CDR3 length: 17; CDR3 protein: CSARWRGAGGPPYEQYF
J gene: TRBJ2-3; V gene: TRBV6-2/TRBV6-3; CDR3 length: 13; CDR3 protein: CASRSSSTDTQYF
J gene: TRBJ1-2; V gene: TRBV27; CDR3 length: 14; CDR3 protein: CASSLIQGDYGYTF
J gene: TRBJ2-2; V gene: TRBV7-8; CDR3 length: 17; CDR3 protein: CASSLLSRRFVAGELFF
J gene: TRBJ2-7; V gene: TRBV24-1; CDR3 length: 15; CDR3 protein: CATSENRGLAYEQYF
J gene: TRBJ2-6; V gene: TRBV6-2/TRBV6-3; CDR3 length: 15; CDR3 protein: CTISQAYSGANVLTF
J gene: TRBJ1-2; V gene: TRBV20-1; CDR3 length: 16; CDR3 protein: CSANPGQGGRSYGYTF
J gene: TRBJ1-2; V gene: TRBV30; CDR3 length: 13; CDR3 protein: CAWSLTGKFGYTF
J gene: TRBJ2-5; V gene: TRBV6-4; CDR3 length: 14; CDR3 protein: CASSDSRGEETQYF
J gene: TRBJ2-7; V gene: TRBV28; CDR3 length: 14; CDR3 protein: CASGWALASGEQYF
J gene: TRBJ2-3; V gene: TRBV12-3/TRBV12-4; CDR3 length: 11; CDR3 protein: CASSSRITQYF
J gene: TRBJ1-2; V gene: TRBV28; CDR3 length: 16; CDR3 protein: CASTGRAVTFDYGYTF
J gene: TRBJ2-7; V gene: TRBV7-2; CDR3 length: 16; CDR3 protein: CASSLRNVAGSYEQYF
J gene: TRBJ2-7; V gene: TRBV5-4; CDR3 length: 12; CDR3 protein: CASSSRDYEQYF
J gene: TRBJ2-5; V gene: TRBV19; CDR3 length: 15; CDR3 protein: CASSIGRYGGSTQYF
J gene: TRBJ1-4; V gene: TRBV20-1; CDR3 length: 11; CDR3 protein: CSARGTEKLFF
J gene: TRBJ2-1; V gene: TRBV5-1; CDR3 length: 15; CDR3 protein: CASSLRQGGGNEQFF
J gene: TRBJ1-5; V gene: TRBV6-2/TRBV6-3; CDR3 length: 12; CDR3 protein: CASSPTFRLLHF
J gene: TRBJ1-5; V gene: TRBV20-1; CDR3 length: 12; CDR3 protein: CSARTGGQPQHF
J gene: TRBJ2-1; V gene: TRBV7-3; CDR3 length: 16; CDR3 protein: CASSRGGVSSYNEQFF
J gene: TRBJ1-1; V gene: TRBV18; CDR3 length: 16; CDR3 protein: CASSPGQGDLATEAFF
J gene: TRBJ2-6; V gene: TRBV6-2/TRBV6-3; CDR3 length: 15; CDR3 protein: CAISQAYSGANVLTF
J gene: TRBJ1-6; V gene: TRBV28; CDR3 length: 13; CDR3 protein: CAWRGSYNSPLHF
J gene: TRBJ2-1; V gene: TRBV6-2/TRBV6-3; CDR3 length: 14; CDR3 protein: CASSSISGFNEQFF
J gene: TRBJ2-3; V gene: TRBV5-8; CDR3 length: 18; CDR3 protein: CASSPGPSFSGNTDTQYF
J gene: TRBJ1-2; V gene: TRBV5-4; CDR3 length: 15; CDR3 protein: CASSLAGLANYGYTF
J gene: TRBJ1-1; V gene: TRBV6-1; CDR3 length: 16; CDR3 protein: CASRAPGQGMNTEAFF
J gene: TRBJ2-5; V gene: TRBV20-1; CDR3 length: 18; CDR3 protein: CSARDPLSGTGALETQYF
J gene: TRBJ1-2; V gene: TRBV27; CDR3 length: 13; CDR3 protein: CASSLGGVYGYTF
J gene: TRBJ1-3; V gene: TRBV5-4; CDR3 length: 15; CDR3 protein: CASSDPRGHRNTIYF
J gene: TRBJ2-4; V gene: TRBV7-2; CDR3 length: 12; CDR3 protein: CASSLRGNIQYF
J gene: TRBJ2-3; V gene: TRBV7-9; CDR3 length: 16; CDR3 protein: CASSLGLAGFTDTQYF
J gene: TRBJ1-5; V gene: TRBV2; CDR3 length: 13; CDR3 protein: CASTAGTVQPQHF
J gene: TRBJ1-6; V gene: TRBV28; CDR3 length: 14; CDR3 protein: CASRPQGEGSPLHF
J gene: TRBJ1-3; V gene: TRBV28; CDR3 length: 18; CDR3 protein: CASSLTAYRVTSGNTIYF
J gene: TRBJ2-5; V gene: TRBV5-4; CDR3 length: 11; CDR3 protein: CASSQQETQYF
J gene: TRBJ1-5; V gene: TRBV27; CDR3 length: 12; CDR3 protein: CASGYSYQPQHF
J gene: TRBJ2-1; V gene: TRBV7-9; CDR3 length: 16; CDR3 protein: CASSLVLAGAYNEQFF
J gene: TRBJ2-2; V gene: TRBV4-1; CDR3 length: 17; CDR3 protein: CASSQGLRGGNSGELFF